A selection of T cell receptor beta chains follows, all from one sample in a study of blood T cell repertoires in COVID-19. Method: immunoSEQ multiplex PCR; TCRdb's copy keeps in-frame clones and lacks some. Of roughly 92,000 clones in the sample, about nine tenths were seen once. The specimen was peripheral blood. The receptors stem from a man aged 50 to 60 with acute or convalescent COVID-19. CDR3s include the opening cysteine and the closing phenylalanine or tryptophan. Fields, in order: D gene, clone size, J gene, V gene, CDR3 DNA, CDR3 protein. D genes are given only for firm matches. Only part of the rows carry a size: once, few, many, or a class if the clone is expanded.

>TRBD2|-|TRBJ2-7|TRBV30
TGTGCCTGGGGGGGGGTAGGGGAGCAGTACTTC
CAWGGVGEQYF
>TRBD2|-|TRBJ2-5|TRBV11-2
TGTGCCAGCAGCTTAGATTGGACTAGCGTCTCCCAAGAGACCCAGTACTTC
CASSLDWTSVSQETQYF
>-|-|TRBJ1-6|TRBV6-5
TGTGCCATCACCACTTTTGGGGCCCCCAATTCACCCCTCCACTTT
CAITTFGAPNSPLHF
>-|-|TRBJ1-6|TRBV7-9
TGTGCCAGCAGCTTAGGGACAGCGGTACTTAATTCACCCCTCCACTTT
CASSLGTAVLNSPLHF
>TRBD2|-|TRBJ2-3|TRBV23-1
TGCGCCAGCAGTCAAACGTCAGCGGGAGGGAGAAGGGGGGCAAAAGATACGCAGTATTTT
CASSQTSAGGRRGAKDTQYF
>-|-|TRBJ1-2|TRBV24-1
TGTGCCACCAGCCCCGACAGCTATGGCTACACCTTC
CATSPDSYGYTF
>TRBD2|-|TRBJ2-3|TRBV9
TGTGCCAGCAGCGCCCGACTAGCGGGAGGGGGAGATACGCAGTATTTT
CASSARLAGGGDTQYF
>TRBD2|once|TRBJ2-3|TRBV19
TGTGCCAGTAGTAAAAGACTAGCGGATAGCACAGATACGCAGTATTTT
CASSKRLADSTDTQYF
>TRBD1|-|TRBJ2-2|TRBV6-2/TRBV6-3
TGTGCCAGCAGCGAATACAGGGGGCGGAGAGGGGAGCTGTTTTTT
CASSEYRGRRGELFF
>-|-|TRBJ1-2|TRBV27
TGTGCCAGCAGTCCCGGTGCGGGGTACTATGGCTACACCTTC
CASSPGAGYYGYTF
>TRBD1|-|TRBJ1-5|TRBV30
TGTGCCTGGAGTGACACAGGGGGGCATCAGCCCCAGCATTTT
CAWSDTGGHQPQHF
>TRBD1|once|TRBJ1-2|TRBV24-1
TGTGCCACCAGTGACCCCACAGGGGGCAGGTATGGCTACACCTTC
CATSDPTGGRYGYTF
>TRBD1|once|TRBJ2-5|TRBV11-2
TGTGCCAGCAGCTTAGGGCCGGGCAGGGGGCAAGAGACCCAGTACTTC
CASSLGPGRGQETQYF
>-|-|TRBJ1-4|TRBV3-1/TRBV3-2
TGTGCCAGCAGCCAATCGATAAGGGGTTGGGAAAAACTGTTTTTT
CASSQSIRGWEKLFF
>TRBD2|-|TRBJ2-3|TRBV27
TGTGCCAGCAGACTAGCGGGGGGGGGAGATACGCAGTATTTT
CASRLAGGGDTQYF
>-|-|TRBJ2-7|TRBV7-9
TGTGCCAGCAGCTTAGCGCGGGTCTGGGAGTCCTACGAGCAGTACTTC
CASSLARVWESYEQYF
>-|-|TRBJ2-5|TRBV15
TGTGCCACCAGCAGACCAGGACACCTCCAAGAGACCCAGTACTTC
CATSRPGHLQETQYF
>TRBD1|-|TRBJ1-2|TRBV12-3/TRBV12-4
TGTGCCAGCCAAGGGCAGGGGGGCTATGGCTACACCTTC
CASQGQGGYGYTF
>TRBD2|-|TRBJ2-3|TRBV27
TGTGCCAGCTCCTTTAGCGGGGCTCTAGATACGCAGTATTTT
CASSFSGALDTQYF
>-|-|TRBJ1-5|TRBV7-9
TGTGCCAGCAGCCGACAAAATAGCAATCAGCCCCAGCATTTT
CASSRQNSNQPQHF